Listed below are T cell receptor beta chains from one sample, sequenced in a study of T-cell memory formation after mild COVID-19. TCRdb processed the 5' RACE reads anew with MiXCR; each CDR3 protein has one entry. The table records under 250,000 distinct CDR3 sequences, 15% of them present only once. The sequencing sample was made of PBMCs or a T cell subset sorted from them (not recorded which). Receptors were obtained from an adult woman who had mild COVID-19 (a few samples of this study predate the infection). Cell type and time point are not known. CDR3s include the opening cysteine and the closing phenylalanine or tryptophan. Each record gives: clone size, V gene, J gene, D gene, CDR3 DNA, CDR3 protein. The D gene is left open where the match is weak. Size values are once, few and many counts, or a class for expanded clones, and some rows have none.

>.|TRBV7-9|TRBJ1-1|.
TGTGCCAGCAGCAGTGGGGGGGCTCGAAACACTGAAGCTTTCTTT
CASSSGGARNTEAFF
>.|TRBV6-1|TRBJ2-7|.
TGTGCCAGCAGTGAATCACTACCCGTGATTTACGAGCAGTACTTC
CASSESLPVIYEQYF
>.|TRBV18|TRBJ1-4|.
TGTGCCAGCTCCGCCCTGGGGCAGGGAAACGAAAAACTGTTTTTT
CASSALGQGNEKLFF
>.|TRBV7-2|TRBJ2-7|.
TGTGCCAGCAGTTCGAGTTGGTCCATGGATGGGCAGTACTTC
CASSSSWSMDGQYF
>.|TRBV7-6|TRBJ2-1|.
TGTGCCAGCGGCTTAGGGGCGGTTGGGAGGTTCGGCTACAATGAGCAGTTCTTC
CASGLGAVGRFGYNEQFF
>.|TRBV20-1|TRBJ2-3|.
TGCAGTTTCGCAGGGGCGGGCACAGATACGCAGTATTTT
CSFAGAGTDTQYF
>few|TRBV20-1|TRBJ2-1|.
TGCAGTGCTACCCGGGGCGGGGTTACGTATGAGCAGTTCTTC
CSATRGGVTYEQFF
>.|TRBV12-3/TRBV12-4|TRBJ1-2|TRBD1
TGTGCCAGCAGTTTAGTTGGGCCACAGGGGACCTATGGCTACACCTTC
CASSLVGPQGTYGYTF
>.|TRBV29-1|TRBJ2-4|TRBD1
TGCAGCGTTGTCCCGGGACAGGGGAAAAACATTCAGTACTTC
CSVVPGQGKNIQYF
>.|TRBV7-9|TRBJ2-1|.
TGTGCCAGCAGCTTACCCGGGAGACACAATGAGCAGTTCTTC
CASSLPGRHNEQFF
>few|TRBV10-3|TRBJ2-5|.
TGTGCCATCACTGGAGGCCCTGGGGAGACCCAGTACTTC
CAITGGPGETQYF
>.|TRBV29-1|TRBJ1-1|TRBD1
TGCAGCGTCCGGACAGGGGGGAACACTGAAGCTTTCTTT
CSVRTGGNTEAFF
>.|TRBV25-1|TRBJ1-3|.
TGTGCCAGCAGTAGTTCTGACAGTCACTCTGGAAACACCATATATTTT
CASSSSDSHSGNTIYF
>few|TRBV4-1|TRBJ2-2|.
TGCGCCAGCAGCCAAGCCTTCCGGGACTCGGAGCTGTTTTTT
CASSQAFRDSELFF
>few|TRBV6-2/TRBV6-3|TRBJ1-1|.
TGTGCCAGCGCACCCGACGGAGGAGATCCTGAAGCTTTCTTT
CASAPDGGDPEAFF
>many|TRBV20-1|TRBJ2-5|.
TGCAGTGCTAGGGGGGGAGAGACCCAGTACTTC
CSARGGETQYF
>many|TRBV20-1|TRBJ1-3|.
TGCAGTGCTTTGACCCTACAGGGTTTCGGAAACACCATATATTTT
CSALTLQGFGNTIYF
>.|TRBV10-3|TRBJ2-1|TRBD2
TGTGCCATCGGGTGGGAGGGATACAATGAGCAGTTCTTC
CAIGWEGYNEQFF
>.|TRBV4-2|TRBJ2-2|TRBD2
TGTGCCAGCAGCCCAAGCGGGGGGAACAGACCCGGGGAGCTGTTTTTT
CASSPSGGNRPGELFF
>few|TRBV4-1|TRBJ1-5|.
TGCGCCAGCAGCCAAGTTAGGACAGCTGATAATCAGCCCCAGCATTTT
CASSQVRTADNQPQHF
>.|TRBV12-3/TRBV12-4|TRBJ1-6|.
TGTGCCAGCAGTTTTCGACCGAAGACTAATTCACCCCTCCACTTT
CASSFRPKTNSPLHF
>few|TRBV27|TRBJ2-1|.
TGTGCCAGCAGTTTGGAGAGCCCGTCCTACAATGAGCAGTTCTTC
CASSLESPSYNEQFF
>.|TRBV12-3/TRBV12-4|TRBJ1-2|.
TGTGCCACCCTCCCCTTGGGGCGCCGCTATGGCTACACCTTC
CATLPLGRRYGYTF
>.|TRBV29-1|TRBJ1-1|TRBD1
TGCAGCGTTGCAGGAGGGACAGCTGAAGCTTTCTTT
CSVAGGTAEAFF
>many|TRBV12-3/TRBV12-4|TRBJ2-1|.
TGTGCCAGCACCCTGAGGACTTACGGGGATGAGCAGTTCTTC
CASTLRTYGDEQFF
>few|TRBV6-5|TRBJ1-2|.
TGTGCCAGCAGTTACTCCGGCACAGGGAGGGATGGCTACACCTTC
CASSYSGTGRDGYTF
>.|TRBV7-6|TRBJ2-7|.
TGTGCCAGCAGCCCAGAGACCGCCTACGAGCAGTACTTC
CASSPETAYEQYF
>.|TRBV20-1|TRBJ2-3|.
TGCAGTGCTTCTAGGGTAAACACAGATACGCAGTATTTT
CSASRVNTDTQYF
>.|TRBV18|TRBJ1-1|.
TGTGCCAGCTCACAGGGGGGAGCTGAAGCTTTCTTT
CASSQGGAEAFF
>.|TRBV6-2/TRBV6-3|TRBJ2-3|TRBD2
TGTGCCAGCAGCCGAACACTAGCGGGAGTTAAAGATACGCAGTATTTT
CASSRTLAGVKDTQYF
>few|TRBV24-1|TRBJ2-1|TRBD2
TGTGCCACCAGTGGGTGGGAGGGATCGGAGCAGTTCTTC
CATSGWEGSEQFF
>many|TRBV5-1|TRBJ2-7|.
TGCGCCAGCAGCTTGGGTCCGAGGGGGGACTACGAGCAGTACTTC
CASSLGPRGDYEQYF
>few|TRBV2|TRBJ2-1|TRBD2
TGTGCCAGCAGGATAGCGGGGAGCTCCTACAATGAGCAGTTCTTC
CASRIAGSSYNEQFF
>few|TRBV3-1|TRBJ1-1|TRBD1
TGTGCCAGCAGCCCACAGGGACAGGCCAACACTGAAGCTTTCTTT
CASSPQGQANTEAFF
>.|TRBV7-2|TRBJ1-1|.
TGTGCCAGCAGCTTATATGCCGCAAAGAACACTGAAGCTTTCTTT
CASSLYAAKNTEAFF
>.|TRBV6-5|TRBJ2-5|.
TGTGCCAGCAGTTACCCAGGGGCGCGGGGGGAGACCCAGTACTTC
CASSYPGARGETQYF
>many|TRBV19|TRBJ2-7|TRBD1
TGTGCCAGTAGTTTACGTCAGGGGGCGAGGTCCTACGAGCAGTACTTC
CASSLRQGARSYEQYF
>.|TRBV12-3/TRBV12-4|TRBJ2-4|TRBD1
TGTGCCAGCAGTTTAAGGTCAGGGGGCTTAGCCAAAAACATTCAGTACTTC
CASSLRSGGLAKNIQYF
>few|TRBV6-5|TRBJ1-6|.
TGTGCCAGCAGTTCCAATAGGAGGGGGAATAATTCACCCCTCCACTTT
CASSSNRRGNNSPLHF
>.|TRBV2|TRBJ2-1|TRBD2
TGTGCCAGCAGTGAAGCGCGACTAGCGGGGGGTAAAGAGCAGTTCTTC
CASSEARLAGGKEQFF